This TCR beta chain was sequenced during a study of T cells in Graves' hyperthyroidism and ophthalmopathy. Germline-derived CDR1 and CDR2 are SGHAT and FQNNGV. The CDR3 loop spans 13 amino acids. TCR beta CDR3 sequences were amplified from RNA transcripts. When the TCR CDR3 underwent first-round RT-PCR, the HTBI primer set was used. TCRdb itself ran the multiplex PCR reads through MiXCR, one entry per CDR3 protein. In the table there are about 510,000 distinct CDR3 sequences, 46% of which are singletons. For this clonotype: Being one base from a much bigger clone, this may be a read error.

Material: peripheral blood or thyroid tissue (not recorded which). The V gene is TRBV11-2, the J gene TRBJ2-7; D is tentatively TRBD1 or TRBD2 (5 bases each). This sequence originates from an adult woman with Graves' disease, either hyperthyroidism or ophthalmopathy (not recorded which). The CDR3: CASSLRDGYEQHF. The CDR3 nucleotides read TGTGCCAGCAGCCTCCGGGACGGCTACGAGCAGCACTTC.